These 31 T cell receptor beta chains originate from one sample sequenced in a study of metastatic and nonmetastatic thyroid tumors. TCRdb re-processed the PCR reads through MiXCR. The sample has fewer than 40,000 clones; just under 30% are singletons. Patients underwent thyroid surgery, and none had received any treatment before it. Specimen: blood. All receptors derive from a female donor with papillary thyroid cancer or a benign thyroid nodule (not recorded which). Some clones in this sample may be carry-over from other donors' samples.

This chain links TRBV27 with TRBJ2-7; tentatively, D is TRBD1 (5 bases). The CDR3 consists of 16 residues. Trimming took 5 bases from V and 0 from J, leaving 17 bases between them. In germline, CDR1 is MNHEY, CDR2 SMNVEV (reference sequence). CDR3 in amino acids: CASSPPRQGFSYEQYF. Written as DNA, the CDR3 is TGTGCCAGCAGTCCCCCCCGGCAGGGTTTCTCCTACGAGCAGTACTTC.

The chain is built from TRBV4-1 and TRBJ2-7, with 7 bases fitting TRBD2. J lost 0 bases, V lost 1 base, and 3 bases had no gene match. Germline V gene data show CDR1 as MGHRA and CDR2 as YSYEKL. This CDR3 has 15 residues. CDR3 bases: TGCGCCAGCAGCCAAGCTTGGGGGGGCTCCTACGAGCAGTACTTC. It encodes CASSQAWGGSYEQYF.

This clone has a handful of counts. Here the CDR3 reads CASSTRETNYGYTF. The CDR3 DNA is TGTGCCAGTAGTACCAGGGAGACTAACTATGGCTACACCTTC. V usage is TRBV19 and J usage is TRBJ1-2, with TRBD1 as a possible D gene (5 bases). CDR3 size: 14 residues. Trimming removed 4 bases from V and 0 bases from J, with 9 bases in between. CDR1 is LNHDA, CDR2 SQIVND, per germline (reference sequence).

The rearrangement joins TRBV20-1 to TRBJ2-7, with 8 bases identical to TRBD2. Germline-derived CDR1 and CDR2 are DFQATT and SNEGSKA (reference sequence). This CDR3 spans 14 amino acids. Trimming cost V 6 bases and J 5 bases; bases outside gene matches: 12. The CDR3: CSAILLAASDEQYF. The CDR3 region has the DNA TGCAGTGCCATCCTACTAGCGGCCAGCGACGAGCAGTACTTC.

The V gene is TRBV2, the J gene TRBJ2-5; perhaps TRBD1 as D (5 bases). CDR3 length: 13 residues. CDR1 is SNHLY, CDR2 FYNNEI, per germline. V was trimmed by 10 bases and J by 7 bases, leaving 19 bases between them. The CDR3 sequence is CATQPQGYGTQYF. The CDR3 DNA is TGTGCCACCCAACCTCAGGGATACGGGACCCAGTACTTC.

At least ten counts were recorded for this clone. The chain is built from TRBV5-1 and TRBJ2-2; weak D call: TRBD1 (5 bases). The CDR3 has 16 amino acids. Germline values: CDR1 SGHRS, CDR2 YFSETQ. Trimming took 3 bases from V and 2 from J, leaving 14 bases between them. Written as DNA, the CDR3 is TGCGCCAGCAGCTCATCAGGGTATGTTAACACCGGGGAGCTGTTTTTT. This sequence encodes CASSSSGYVNTGELFF. Full variable domain (outside the CDR3, taken from reference TRBV5-1 and TRBJ2-2): KAGVTQTPRYLIKTRGQQVTLSCSPISGHRSVSWYQQTPGQGLQFLFEYFSETQRNKGNFPGRFSGRQFSNSRSEMNVSTLELGDSALYLCASSSSGYVNTGELFFGEGSRLTVL.

This clone was detected only a few times. The chain links TRBV6-2 or TRBV6-3 to TRBJ2-1, with 8 nucleotides matching TRBD2. Losses at the gene ends were 5 bases for V and 2 bases for J; bases not matched to a gene: 8. Germline V gives CDR1 MNHEY, CDR2 SVGEGT. This CDR3 comprises 16 residues. CDR3 bases: TGTGCCAGCAGTGACCGAGCGGGAGTAACCTACAATGAGCAGTTCTTC. It is translated as CASSDRAGVTYNEQFF.

The chain joins TRBV27 to TRBJ2-1; TRBD2 agrees at 8 bases. V lost 4 bases, J lost 9 bases, and 14 bases stayed unmatched. The CDR3 is 16 residues long. The germline CDR1 and CDR2 sequences are MNHEY and SMNVEV (reference sequence). The CDR3 DNA reads TGTGCCAGCAGTTACCCCAGCGGGAGCAGTGAGGGTGAGCAGTTCTTC. Amino acid sequence: CASSYPSGSSEGEQFF.

This clone has more than one count but fewer than ten. The chain has TRBV25-1 and TRBJ1-2; a possible D gene is TRBD1 (6 bases). CDR1 and CDR2 (germline): MGHDK, SYGVNS. The ends were cut back, 3 bases at V and 4 bases at J, with 12 bases in the middle. The CDR3 length is 14 residues. CDR3 residues: CASSDSSGAYGYTF. CDR3 in DNA: TGTGCCAGCAGTGATAGCTCAGGGGCCTATGGCTACACCTTC.

The chain has TRBV2 and TRBJ1-6, with a possible D match to TRBD1 (5 bases). This CDR3 has 15 amino acids. The germline gives CDR1 SNHLY, CDR2 FYNNEI. V gave up 3 bases and J gave up 2 bases, with 8 bases separating them. CDR3 sequence reads: CASSDPQAYNSPLHF. The CDR3 region has the DNA TGTGCCAGCAGTGACCCACAGGCCTATAATTCACCCCTCCACTTT. Full variable domain (rest looked up from reference TRBV2 and TRBJ1-6): EPEVTQTPSHQVTQMGQEVILRCVPISNHLYFYWYRQILGQKVEFLVSFYNNEISEKSEIFDDQFSVERPDGSNFTLKIRSTKLEDSAMYFCASSDPQAYNSPLHFGNGTRLTVT.

This clone qualifies as medium-sized (0.01 to 0.1%). V usage is TRBV6-5 and J usage is TRBJ2-5; D not certain. Deletions cut 0 bases from V and 7 bases from J, with 6 bases between. Germline V gene sequence: CDR1 MNHEY, CDR2 SVGAGI. This CDR3 has 12 residues. The chain's CDR3 is CASSYSKGTQYF. In DNA, the CDR3 is TGTGCCAGCAGTTACTCGAAAGGGACCCAGTACTTC.

This clone is medium-sized by share. This sequence joins TRBV12-3 or TRBV12-4 and TRBJ2-1; tentative D call: TRBD1 (5 bases). Trimming took 5 bases from V and 5 from J, leaving 13 bases between them. The CDR3 loop spans 14 amino acids. CDR3 region: CASSPAGSNNEQFF. CDR3 in DNA: TGTGCCAGCAGTCCGGCAGGGTCGAACAATGAGCAGTTCTTC.

This clone was observed a handful of times. With a much larger clone just one base away, this may be a read error. The J gene is TRBJ2-5, the V gene TRBV5-1; 9 bases are shared with TRBD2. CDR1 is SGHRS and CDR2 is YFSETQ in the germline V gene. CDR3 size: 16 residues. The CDR3 DNA follows: TGCGCCAGCAGCGGCGGCGGAGCGGGAGGACAAGGGACCCAGTACTTC. Its protein product is CASSGGGAGGQGTQYF.

The chain joins TRBV7-6 to TRBJ2-3; perhaps TRBD2 as D (5 bases). Trimming left V 5 bases short and J 0 bases short, with 12 bases between. The CDR3 has 15 residues. CDR1 and CDR2 from the germline V gene are SGHVS and FNYEAQ. The CDR3 DNA is TGTGCCAGCAGCCCAGCGGCCGGTAGCACAGATACGCAGTATTTT. Protein sequence: CASSPAAGSTDTQYF. Full variable domain (rest looked up from reference TRBV7-6 and TRBJ2-3): GAGVSQSPRYKVTKRGQDVALRCDPISGHVSLYWYRQALGQGPEFLTYFNYEAQQDKSGLPNDRFSAERPEGSISTLTIQRTEQRDSAMYRCASSPAAGSTDTQYFGPGTRLTVL.

In this sample, this clone is medium-sized (0.01 to 0.1%). This chain connects TRBV28 to TRBJ2-3; D is ambiguous. Germline CDR1 is MDHEN and CDR2 is SYDVKM. V lost 10 bases, J lost 4 bases, and 15 bases lay in between. This CDR3 is 13 amino acids long. The CDR3 sequence is CAILRKGPDTQYF. The CDR3 nucleotides are TGTGCCATCCTAAGAAAGGGTCCAGATACGCAGTATTTT.

This clone was observed a handful of times. The CDR3 loop is CASRRGQGGGYGYTF. Here the CDR3 DNA reads TGTGCCAGCAGACGGGGACAGGGAGGAGGATATGGCTACACCTTC. The chain combines TRBV6-1 with TRBJ1-2, with TRBD1 matching over 9 bases. Germline CDR1 and CDR2: MNHNS and SASEGT. The CDR3 has 15 residues. V was clipped by 6 bases and J by 5 bases; unmatched bases: 10.

This clone has a count of ten or more. This chain links TRBV7-9 with TRBJ1-2, with 9 bases identical to TRBD1. Germline trimming cut 4 bases from V and 7 bases from J; bases unmatched to any gene: 10. Germline-derived CDR1 and CDR2 are SEHNR and FQNEAQ (reference sequence). This CDR3 contains 15 residues. The CDR3 loop reads CASSSGTGLTAGYTF. For the CDR3, the DNA is TGTGCCAGCAGCTCCGGGACAGGGCTTACGGCTGGCTACACCTTC.

This clone was detected a few times. The chain uses TRBV5-1 and TRBJ2-7, with no clear D. Germline-derived CDR1 and CDR2 are SGHRS and YFSETQ. CDR3 length: 11 residues. Between the trimmed V and J ends, which lost 6 bases and 3 bases, there was a span of 7 bases. The CDR3 region has the DNA TGCGCCAGCAACAAAGACTACGAGCAGTACTTC. Translated, it gives CASNKDYEQYF.

This clone was detected a few times. This chain links TRBV6-1 with TRBJ2-1; D is uncertain. V was shortened by 6 bases and J by 10 bases, with 19 bases between the two germline ends. The CDR3 runs 14 residues. The germline V gene encodes CDR1 MNHNS and CDR2 SASEGT. DNA for the CDR3: TGTGCCAGCAGCCTCCGGACCACCATGACGGAGCAGTTCTTC. Protein product: CASSLRTTMTEQFF.

CDR3: CASSSRGGRSSYEQYF. DNA for the CDR3: TGTGCCAGCAGCTCCCGGGGAGGGCGGAGCTCCTACGAGCAGTACTTC. This chain links TRBV11-2 with TRBJ2-7; TRBD2 matches 7 bases. CDR3 length equals 16 residues. J was trimmed by 0 bases and V by 4 bases; bases with no gene match: 9. The germline CDR1 and CDR2 sequences are SGHAT and FQNNGV.

This clone was observed many times. In DNA, the CDR3 is TGTGCCAGCAGCCCGGACGGACCCTACGAGCAGTACTTC. It yields the protein CASSPDGPYEQYF. The J gene is TRBJ2-7, the V gene TRBV4-2, with D uncertain. Germline-derived CDR1 and CDR2 are LGHNA and YNFKEQ. The CDR3 sequence is 13 residues long. V gave up 4 bases and J gave up 2 bases, with 9 bases separating them.

As to this clone: One junction end disagrees with the germline gene, perhaps due to a read error. V gene TRBV30 combines with J gene TRBJ2-2; 9 nucleotides line up with TRBD2. Looked up from germline, CDR1 is GTSNPN and CDR2 is SVGIG (reference sequence). CDR3 length: 15 residues. The CDR3 coding sequence is TGTGCCTGGAGTGAGGTAGCGGGAGAGGCCGGCGAGCTGTTTTTT. Translating gives CAWSEVAGEAGELFF.

The chain carries TRBV12-3 or TRBV12-4 and TRBJ2-7; possible D gene TRBD1, 5 bases. The CDR3 totals 13 residues. V lost 6 bases, J lost 6 bases, and 15 bases lay in between. The CDR3, as DNA: TGTGCCAGCAGCTTCAACAGGATCGCCGAGCAGTACTTC. This codes for CASSFNRIAEQYF.

This clone is medium-sized by share. The J gene is TRBJ1-1, the V gene TRBV27; maybe TRBD1 (6 bases). Germline-derived CDR1 and CDR2 are MNHEY and SMNVEV (reference sequence). V shed 2 bases and J shed 0 bases, with 13 bases lying between them. This CDR3 spans 16 amino acids. Here the CDR3 reads CASSLGWDMMNTEAFF. Here the CDR3 DNA reads TGTGCCAGCAGTTTAGGATGGGACATGATGAACACTGAAGCTTTCTTT.

V and J are TRBV20-1 and TRBJ1-6; TRBD1 might be the D (6 bases). In germline, CDR1 is DFQATT, CDR2 SNEGSKA (reference sequence). The length of the CDR3 is 17 residues. Deletions cut 1 base from V and 1 base from J, with 14 bases between. The CDR3 nucleotides are TGCAGTGCTAGAGCCAGGGGCAGTATTTCCTATAATTCACCCCTCCACTTT. Amino acids: CSARARGSISYNSPLHF.

Concerning this clone: At one end, the junction sequence differs from germline, possibly due to a read error. The genes are TRBV30 and TRBJ2-7, with TRBD1 identical over 7 bases. CDR1 is GTSNPN, CDR2 SVGIG, per germline (reference sequence). This CDR3 spans 12 amino acids. The CDR3 loop reads CAWSRQGHEQYF. The CDR3 DNA is TGTGCCTGGAGTAGACAGGGCCACGAGCAATACTTC.

The CDR3 loop reads CASLDEREEKLFF. The CDR3 nucleotides read TGTGCCTCCTTGGATGAAAGGGAAGAAAAACTGTTTTTT. The rearrangement joins TRBV30 to TRBJ1-4, with D uncertain. V shed 7 bases and J shed 8 bases, with 17 bases lying between them. Germline assignment: CDR1 GTSNPN and CDR2 SVGIG (reference sequence). This CDR3 is 13 amino acids long.

The J gene is TRBJ2-7, the V gene TRBV15, with D perhaps TRBD1 or TRBD2 (5 bases each). The length of the CDR3 is 13 residues. V was clipped by 8 bases and J by 6 bases, with 17 bases between them. CDR1 LNHNV and CDR2 YYDKDF come from the germline V gene (reference sequence). The CDR3 bases are TGTGCCACCGGGGGTCGGGTACTAGGCGAGCAGTACTTC. This codes for CATGGRVLGEQYF.

Notes on this clone: The junction differs from germline at one of its ends, possibly a read error. The V call is TRBV10-3, the J call TRBJ1-1; the D is unclear. Germline V gene sequence: CDR1 ENHRY, CDR2 SYGVKD. The CDR3 is 15 amino acids. The CDR3 protein is CAISESVFLNTEAFF. CDR3 nucleotides: TGTGCCATCAGTGAGTCAGTGTTCTTGAATACTGAAGCTTTCTTT.

The chain recombines TRBV4-3 with TRBJ2-3; 8 positions agree with TRBD2. J was trimmed by 2 bases and V by 1 base; bases with no gene match: 5. CDR3 size: 16 residues. Germline V lookup: CDR1 LGHNA, CDR2 YSLEER. CDR3 residues: CASSQVSGGHTDTQYF. The CDR3 DNA sequence: TGCGCCAGCAGCCAAGTTTCGGGGGGGCACACAGATACGCAGTATTTT.

Judged by abundance, this clone is medium-sized (0.01 to 0.1%). The chain has TRBV28 and TRBJ1-6, with a tentative D call TRBD1 (6 bases). CDR1 and CDR2 (germline): MDHEN, SYDVKM. This CDR3 spans 18 amino acids. Trimming removed 3 bases at V and 0 bases at J, with 15 bases between. The CDR3 nucleotides are TGTGCCAGCAGTTTTGGGGACAATAGGAGCTCCTATAATTCACCCCTCCACTTT. Amino acid sequence: CASSFGDNRSSYNSPLHF. The full variable domain, its missing parts supplied by reference TRBV28 and TRBJ1-6, is DVKVTQSSRYLVKRTGEKVFLECVQDMDHENMFWYRQDPGLGLRLIYFSYDVKMKEKGDIPEGYSVSREKKERFSLILESASTNQTSMYLCASSFGDNRSSYNSPLHFGNGTRLTVT.